A selection of T cell receptor beta chains follows, all from one sample in a study of cytomegalovirus exposure and HLA in healthy donors. TCRdb's table, derived via immunoSEQ multiplex PCR, lists solely in-frame clones and lacks some. The table includes approximately 190,000 clones, around four fifths detected once. The sequenced sample consisted of PBMCs. The receptors were gathered from a man aged 40-49 years in good health and CMV-seropositive. The CDR3 runs from the conserved cysteine through the conserved F or W. Fields, in order: J gene, D gene, clone size, V gene, CDR3 protein, CDR3 DNA. The D gene is left open where the match is weak. Part of the rows lack a size; the others show once, few, many or a class for expanded clones.

j_call: TRBJ1-3
d_call: -
clone_size: -
v_call: TRBV5-1
cdr3_aa: CASSNPGGSGNTIYF
cdr3_nt: TGCGCCAGCAGCAATCCAGGAGGCTCTGGAAACACCATATATTTT

j_call: TRBJ2-1
d_call: -
clone_size: -
v_call: TRBV19
cdr3_aa: CASSIDDYFNEQFF
cdr3_nt: TGTGCCAGTAGTATAGATGACTATTTCAATGAGCAGTTCTTC

j_call: TRBJ1-2
d_call: -
clone_size: -
v_call: TRBV6-5
cdr3_aa: CASSYQAGKGYGYTF
cdr3_nt: TGTGCCAGCAGTTACCAGGCAGGAAAGGGGTATGGCTACACCTTC

j_call: TRBJ2-7
d_call: -
clone_size: -
v_call: TRBV21-1
cdr3_aa: CASPRQHFYEQYF
cdr3_nt: TGTGCCAGCCCCCGACAGCACTTCTACGAGCAGTACTTC

j_call: TRBJ2-2
d_call: TRBD2
clone_size: -
v_call: TRBV11-2
cdr3_aa: CASSRRLIAGGPEGELFF
cdr3_nt: TGTGCCAGCAGCCGACGCCTTATAGCGGGAGGGCCGGAGGGGGAGCTGTTTTTT

j_call: TRBJ1-1
d_call: -
clone_size: -
v_call: TRBV18
cdr3_aa: CASSPRQENTEAFF
cdr3_nt: TGTGCCAGCTCACCTCGACAAGAGAACACTGAAGCTTTCTTT

j_call: TRBJ2-7
d_call: TRBD1
clone_size: few
v_call: TRBV6-5
cdr3_aa: CASSYSQGASYEQYF
cdr3_nt: TGTGCCAGCAGTTACTCGCAGGGGGCCTCCTACGAGCAGTACTTC

j_call: TRBJ2-5
d_call: TRBD2
clone_size: -
v_call: TRBV5-6
cdr3_aa: CASRHVTSGRDETQYF
cdr3_nt: TGTGCCAGCAGGCATGTGACTAGCGGGAGGGATGAGACCCAGTACTTC

j_call: TRBJ2-1
d_call: TRBD2
clone_size: -
v_call: TRBV7-2
cdr3_aa: CASSKGGSGAYQQFF
cdr3_nt: TGTGCCAGCAGTAAAGGGGGTAGCGGGGCCTATCAGCAGTTCTTC

j_call: TRBJ2-5
d_call: -
clone_size: -
v_call: TRBV6-6
cdr3_aa: CATELPGSETQYF
cdr3_nt: TGTGCCACCGAATTGCCGGGGTCAGAGACCCAGTACTTC

j_call: TRBJ2-7
d_call: -
clone_size: -
v_call: TRBV7-2
cdr3_aa: CASSLGRSMNEQYF
cdr3_nt: TGTGCCAGCAGCTTGGGCAGGTCAATGAACGAGCAGTACTTC

j_call: TRBJ2-2
d_call: TRBD1
clone_size: few
v_call: TRBV5-1
cdr3_aa: CASSGTAANTGELFF
cdr3_nt: TGCGCCAGCAGCGGGACAGCTGCGAACACCGGGGAGCTGTTTTTT

j_call: TRBJ2-5
d_call: TRBD1
clone_size: once
v_call: TRBV5-4
cdr3_aa: CASSLPQRGRETQYF
cdr3_nt: TGTGCCAGCAGCTTACCCCAGAGGGGGCGGGAGACCCAGTACTTC

j_call: TRBJ2-1
d_call: -
clone_size: few
v_call: TRBV25-1
cdr3_aa: CASSEPGYNEQFF
cdr3_nt: TGTGCCAGCAGTGAACCAGGGTACAATGAGCAGTTCTTC

j_call: TRBJ2-3
d_call: -
clone_size: -
v_call: TRBV10-1
cdr3_aa: CASSESDSLGYTDTQYF
cdr3_nt: TGCGCCAGCAGTGAGTCCGACTCCCTTGGGTATACAGATACGCAGTATTTT

j_call: TRBJ2-1
d_call: TRBD2
clone_size: few
v_call: TRBV7-6
cdr3_aa: CASGGAGLASGEQFF
cdr3_nt: TGTGCCAGCGGGGGAGCGGGACTCGCCAGCGGTGAGCAGTTCTTC

j_call: TRBJ2-1
d_call: TRBD1
clone_size: -
v_call: TRBV29-1
cdr3_aa: CSVGNRGRYNEQFF
cdr3_nt: TGCAGCGTTGGCAACAGGGGGCGGTACAATGAGCAGTTCTTC

j_call: TRBJ1-1
d_call: TRBD1
clone_size: -
v_call: TRBV28
cdr3_aa: CASNTLPGQRNTEAFF
cdr3_nt: TGTGCCAGCAACACCCTTCCGGGACAGAGGAACACTGAAGCTTTCTTT

j_call: TRBJ2-1
d_call: TRBD2
clone_size: -
v_call: TRBV7-2
cdr3_aa: CASSSMLIAGGNEQFF
cdr3_nt: TGTGCCAGCAGCTCCATGTTGATAGCGGGAGGCAATGAGCAGTTCTTC

j_call: TRBJ2-2
d_call: -
clone_size: few
v_call: TRBV7-3
cdr3_aa: CASSRGGATGELFF
cdr3_nt: TGTGCCAGCAGTCGAGGGGGAGCCACCGGGGAGCTGTTTTTT

j_call: TRBJ1-2
d_call: TRBD1
clone_size: -
v_call: TRBV15
cdr3_aa: CATSRDITGDYGYTF
cdr3_nt: TGTGCCACCAGCAGAGATATTACAGGGGACTATGGCTACACCTTC

j_call: TRBJ1-1
d_call: -
clone_size: -
v_call: TRBV5-1
cdr3_aa: CASSSTPNTEAFF
cdr3_nt: TGCGCCAGCAGCTCCACACCCAACACTGAAGCTTTCTTT

j_call: TRBJ1-5
d_call: -
clone_size: once
v_call: TRBV5-4
cdr3_aa: CASSLSSGNQPQHF
cdr3_nt: TGTGCCAGCAGCTTGAGTTCGGGAAATCAGCCCCAGCATTTT

j_call: TRBJ2-7
d_call: -
clone_size: -
v_call: TRBV5-1
cdr3_aa: CASSLAREQYF
cdr3_nt: TGCGCCAGCAGCTTGGCCCGGGAGCAGTACTTC

j_call: TRBJ1-2
d_call: -
clone_size: -
v_call: TRBV27
cdr3_aa: CASSFARGIGIYGYTF
cdr3_nt: TGTGCCAGCAGTTTTGCTAGGGGTATTGGGATCTATGGCTACACCTTC

j_call: TRBJ2-1
d_call: TRBD2
clone_size: -
v_call: TRBV7-8
cdr3_aa: CASSLDSQREGFGYNEQFF
cdr3_nt: TGTGCCAGCAGCTTAGATTCCCAGCGGGAGGGTTTTGGTTACAATGAGCAGTTCTTC

j_call: TRBJ2-3
d_call: -
clone_size: -
v_call: TRBV30
cdr3_aa: CAWSARVALSTDTQYF
cdr3_nt: TGTGCCTGGAGTGCGCGCGTAGCGTTAAGCACAGATACGCAGTATTTT

j_call: TRBJ2-1
d_call: -
clone_size: -
v_call: TRBV7-2
cdr3_aa: CASRKGGRDNEQFF
cdr3_nt: TGTGCCAGCAGAAAAGGCGGCAGGGACAATGAGCAGTTCTTC

j_call: TRBJ1-6
d_call: -
clone_size: -
v_call: TRBV4-2
cdr3_aa: CASSQETLNNSPLHF
cdr3_nt: TGTGCCAGCAGCCAAGAAACCCTAAATAATTCACCCCTCCACTTT

j_call: TRBJ2-1
d_call: TRBD1
clone_size: -
v_call: TRBV14
cdr3_aa: CASSQRTGGGNNEQFF
cdr3_nt: TGTGCCAGCAGCCAACGAACAGGGGGTGGAAACAATGAGCAGTTCTTC

j_call: TRBJ1-1
d_call: TRBD1
clone_size: -
v_call: TRBV27
cdr3_aa: CASTGRGRGEAFF
cdr3_nt: TGTGCCAGCACAGGCAGGGGGCGCGGGGAAGCTTTCTTT

j_call: TRBJ1-2
d_call: TRBD1
clone_size: -
v_call: TRBV6-5
cdr3_aa: CASSWGTGDYGYTF
cdr3_nt: TGTGCCAGCAGTTGGGGGACAGGGGACTATGGCTACACCTTC

j_call: TRBJ2-7
d_call: -
clone_size: -
v_call: TRBV11-1
cdr3_aa: CASSPRSGRYEQYF
cdr3_nt: TGTGCCAGCAGCCCGAGGAGTGGGAGATACGAGCAGTACTTC

j_call: TRBJ2-7
d_call: -
clone_size: -
v_call: TRBV7-6
cdr3_aa: CASSLTTGHYEQYF
cdr3_nt: TGTGCCAGCAGCTTAACAACAGGCCACTACGAGCAGTACTTC

j_call: TRBJ2-7
d_call: -
clone_size: few
v_call: TRBV7-2
cdr3_aa: CASSLDAGMGEQYF
cdr3_nt: TGTGCCAGCAGCTTAGATGCCGGGATGGGCGAGCAGTACTTC

j_call: TRBJ2-1
d_call: -
clone_size: few
v_call: TRBV5-6
cdr3_aa: CASSFGLNSNNEQFF
cdr3_nt: TGTGCCAGCAGCTTCGGACTAAATTCTAACAATGAGCAGTTCTTC

j_call: TRBJ1-3
d_call: -
clone_size: once
v_call: TRBV28
cdr3_aa: CASSPLKSSGNTIYF
cdr3_nt: TGTGCCAGCAGTCCTCTGAAGAGCTCTGGAAACACCATATATTTT

j_call: TRBJ2-2
d_call: TRBD2
clone_size: -
v_call: TRBV5-6
cdr3_aa: CASSSVAGTGELFF
cdr3_nt: TGTGCCAGCAGCTCAGTAGCGGGAACCGGGGAGCTGTTTTTT

j_call: TRBJ1-2
d_call: -
clone_size: -
v_call: TRBV2
cdr3_aa: CASSEGRSYGYTF
cdr3_nt: TGTGCCAGCAGTGAGGGGAGGAGCTATGGCTACACCTTC

j_call: TRBJ1-4
d_call: -
clone_size: -
v_call: TRBV7-9
cdr3_aa: CASSPRSGGSNEKLFF
cdr3_nt: TGTGCCAGCAGCCCCCGATCGGGGGGTTCTAATGAAAAACTGTTTTTT

j_call: TRBJ2-7
d_call: -
clone_size: few
v_call: TRBV9
cdr3_aa: CASSGEGSRSVDEQYF
cdr3_nt: TGTGCCAGCAGCGGTGAGGGCTCTAGGTCGGTGGACGAGCAGTACTTC

j_call: TRBJ2-7
d_call: TRBD2
clone_size: -
v_call: TRBV5-4
cdr3_aa: CASSSLAGGSYEQYF
cdr3_nt: TGTGCCAGCAGCTCGCTAGCGGGAGGGAGCTACGAGCAGTACTTC

j_call: TRBJ2-5
d_call: -
clone_size: -
v_call: TRBV7-8
cdr3_aa: CASSGPSDWGKETQYF
cdr3_nt: TGTGCCAGCAGCGGACCTTCTGATTGGGGCAAAGAGACCCAGTACTTC

j_call: TRBJ2-3
d_call: TRBD2
clone_size: -
v_call: TRBV9
cdr3_aa: CASSGGTSGIRTDTQYF
cdr3_nt: TGTGCCAGCAGCGGCGGGACTAGCGGGATCCGGACAGATACGCAGTATTTT

j_call: TRBJ2-3
d_call: TRBD2
clone_size: -
v_call: TRBV10-3
cdr3_aa: CAISVASGSVTDTQYF
cdr3_nt: TGTGCCATCAGTGTAGCTAGCGGATCAGTCACAGATACGCAGTATTTT